One sample yielded the 21 T cell receptor beta chains listed below, sequenced in a study of long-term antiretroviral therapy in people with HIV (dated by TCRdb to between 2021 and 2022). The immunoSEQ hsTCRB v3.0 assay was used at survey level resolution to sequence the TRB variable region. TCRdb holds this immuneACCESS table with in-frame rearrangements only. Some clones are missing; in checked studies, unresolved V genes explain under half, and the rest has no known cause. The sample records about 16,000 clones, just over 85% of which are singletons. The ten largest account for roughly 14% of the sample. The sample in question was unsorted PBMCs, obtained roughly 2.3 years before starting antiretroviral therapy. The receptor set was obtained from a woman aged 30 to 39 with HIV.

Comment on this clone: Distinct nucleotide sequences in the sample also encode this CDR3. The DNA for the CDR3 is TGTGCCAGCAGTTCCCAGGGTGGCCAGCCCCAGCATTTT. This encodes CASSSQGGQPQHF. The rearrangement joins TRBV27 to TRBJ1-5; D perhaps matches TRBD1 (5 bases). The CDR3 runs 13 residues. From germline, CDR1 is MNHEY and CDR2 SMNVEV (reference sequence). Trimming removed 4 bases from V and 7 bases from J, with 11 bases in between.

The chain is built from TRBV6-1 and TRBJ1-4; tentatively, D is TRBD1 (5 bases). Germline lookup yields CDR1 MNHNS and CDR2 SASEGT. The CDR3 has 15 amino acids. V was clipped by 6 bases and J by 8 bases, with 19 bases between them. CDR3 nucleotides: TGTGCCAGCAGGGGGGGGAGGGGTACGATAGAAAAACTGTTTTTT. Protein sequence: CASRGGRGTIEKLFF.

V gene TRBV6-5 combines with J gene TRBJ2-7; 7 bases align to TRBD2. Trimming cost V 0 bases and J 0 bases; bases outside gene matches: 5. Germline V gene sequence: CDR1 MNHEY, CDR2 SVGAGI. This CDR3 has 16 residues. This chain's CDR3 is CASSYSGGGGSYEQYF. CDR3 sequence (DNA): TGTGCCAGCAGTTACTCGGGGGGGGGTGGCTCCTACGAGCAGTACTTC.

This chain uses TRBV6-5 with TRBJ1-1; possible D gene TRBD1, 6 bases. The CDR3 has 16 amino acids. V was shortened by 0 bases and J by 4 bases, with 15 bases between the two germline ends. Germline lookup yields CDR1 MNHEY and CDR2 SVGAGI. The CDR3 region has the DNA TGTGCCAGCAGTTACTCGATAAAGCTAGGGGGCACTGAAGCTTTCTTT. It yields the protein CASSYSIKLGGTEAFF.

This chain joins TRBV5-1 and TRBJ2-5, with 9 bases matching TRBD1. V lost 4 bases and J lost 5; bases outside the gene matches: 6. Germline-derived CDR1 and CDR2 are SGHRS and YFSETQ. This CDR3 comprises 14 residues. The CDR3 DNA reads as TGCGCCAGCAGCCTAAGGACAGGGGAGGAGACCCAGTACTTC. Protein sequence: CASSLRTGEETQYF. Variable domain in full (rest from reference TRBV5-1 and TRBJ2-5): KAGVTQTPRYLIKTRGQQVTLSCSPISGHRSVSWYQQTPGQGLQFLFEYFSETQRNKGNFPGRFSGRQFSNSRSEMNVSTLELGDSALYLCASSLRTGEETQYFGPGTRLLVL.

The rearrangement joins TRBV18 to TRBJ1-1; possible D gene TRBD1, 5 bases. The CDR3 loop spans 15 amino acids. Germline assignment: CDR1 KGHSH and CDR2 LQKENI. V dropped 1 base and J dropped 1 base, with 10 bases sitting between them. CDR3 in DNA: TGTGCCAGCTCACCACGGAGAGGGGAGAACACTGAAGCTTTCTTT. It specifies CASSPRRGENTEAFF.

This sequence joins TRBV5-4 and TRBJ1-2; D possibly corresponds to TRBD1 (5 bases). V lost 4 bases and J 4 bases, leaving 17 bases between the germline ends. The CDR3 totals 15 residues. In germline, CDR1 is SGHNT, CDR2 YYREEE (reference sequence). This CDR3 reads CASSAQGVGGYGYTF. As DNA, the CDR3 is TGTGCCAGCAGCGCGCAGGGAGTTGGTGGCTATGGCTACACCTTC.

This chain connects TRBV6-5 to TRBJ2-2; 8 positions agree with TRBD1. V gave up 6 bases and J gave up 4 bases; unmatched junction bases: 7. The CDR3 covers 15 residues. In germline, CDR1 is MNHEY, CDR2 SVGAGI. CDR3 amino acids: CASRWTGRTTGELFF. The CDR3 region has the DNA TGTGCCAGCAGATGGACAGGGAGAACCACCGGGGAGCTGTTTTTT.

This clone occurred a few times. The V and J genes are TRBV7-8 and TRBJ1-5, with 11 nucleotides matching TRBD1. This CDR3 spans 18 amino acids. Germline loops: CDR1 SGHVS, CDR2 FQNEAQ. The junction had 6 bases not matched to a gene; V was cut back by 0 bases and J by 2 bases. As DNA, the CDR3 is TGTGCCAGCAGCTTAGCTGGGACAGGGGGTGTGGGCAATCAGCCCCAGCATTTT. It is translated as CASSLAGTGGVGNQPQHF.

This clone has just one count. The CDR3 sequence: CATSLERGGINNEQFF. The CDR3, as DNA: TGTGCCACCAGCTTGGAGCGGGGGGGTATTAACAATGAGCAGTTCTTC. V and J are TRBV15 and TRBJ2-1; 10 bases are a match to TRBD2. This CDR3 has 16 amino acids. Germline V CDR1 and CDR2: LNHNV, YYDKDF (reference sequence). V trimming: 5 bases; J trimming: 5 bases; junction bases outside the gene matches: 9.

This chain connects TRBV2 to TRBJ1-5; 7 bases agree with TRBD1. The germline CDR1 and CDR2 sequences are SNHLY and FYNNEI. V shed 5 bases, J shed 0 bases, and the junction held 4 bases outside the gene matches. The CDR3 is 15 amino acids. CDR3 nucleotide sequence: TGTGCCAGCAGTATCGGGGACAGTAGCAATCAGCCCCAGCATTTT. Protein sequence: CASSIGDSSNQPQHF. Full variable domain (missing parts from reference TRBV2 and TRBJ1-5): EPEVTQTPSHQVTQMGQEVILRCVPISNHLYFYWYRQILGQKVEFLVSFYNNEISEKSEIFDDQFSVERPDGSNFTLKIRSTKLEDSAMYFCASSIGDSSNQPQHFGDGTRLSIL.

The chain joins TRBV18 to TRBJ1-4; no clear D. The ends were cut back, 6 bases at V and 0 bases at J, with 14 bases in the middle. The V gene's germline CDR1 is KGHSH and CDR2 LQKENI. This CDR3 is built from 16 residues. The CDR3: CASSKNGVATNEKLFF. CDR3 nucleotide sequence: TGTGCCAGCTCGAAAAACGGGGTTGCAACTAATGAAAAACTGTTTTTT.

CDR3 coding DNA: TGTGCCATCAGTGAGTCTCCGACTAATAATTCACCCCTCCACTTT. Translation: CAISESPTNNSPLHF. This rearrangement joins TRBV10-3 to TRBJ1-6; D gene unclear. Germline V lookup: CDR1 ENHRY, CDR2 SYGVKD. This CDR3 spans 15 amino acids. The V gene lost 0 bases and the J gene lost 5 bases, with 8 bases spanning the gap.

This chain links TRBV4-1 with TRBJ2-3; TRBD1 matches at 8 bases. The CDR3 covers 16 residues. V dropped 1 base and J dropped 0; count of bases not matched to a gene: 3. From germline, CDR1 is MGHRA and CDR2 YSYEKL. The CDR3 reads CASSQGTGFSTDTQYF. Written as DNA, the CDR3 is TGCGCCAGCAGCCAAGGGACAGGGTTTAGCACAGATACGCAGTATTTT.

The chain recombines TRBV6-6 with TRBJ1-2; tentatively, D is TRBD1 (6 bases). Per the germline V gene, CDR1 is MNHNY and CDR2 is SVGAGI (reference sequence). Trimming removed 4 bases at V and 6 bases at J, with 21 bases between. This CDR3 is built from 16 residues. CDR3 sequence (DNA): TGTGCCAGCAGTTCCACAACCCCTGGGGAGGGGGATGGCTACACCTTC. This gives the protein CASSSTTPGEGDGYTF.

This clone was seen a single time. The rearrangement joins TRBV7-2 to TRBJ2-1; D is unresolved. The germline V gene encodes CDR1 SGHTA and CDR2 FQGNSA. The CDR3 runs to 16 residues. Trimming pared 3 bases from V and 0 bases from J, leaving 12 bases between. CDR3 amino acids: CASSLGGPRSYNEQFF. CDR3 sequence (DNA): TGTGCCAGCAGCTTGGGTGGGCCACGCTCCTACAATGAGCAGTTCTTC.

CDR3 loop: CASSEGFNSPLHF. In DNA, the CDR3 is TGCGCCAGCAGCGAGGGGTTCAATTCACCCCTCCACTTT. The rearrangement links TRBV5-1 to TRBJ1-6; tentatively, D is TRBD1 (5 bases). The length of the CDR3 is 13 residues. Trimming took 4 bases from V and 7 from J, leaving 9 bases between them. The V gene's germline CDR1 is SGHRS and CDR2 YFSETQ.

The rearrangement uses TRBV9 and TRBJ2-7; the match to TRBD1 covers 7 bases. Germline lookup yields CDR1 SGDLS and CDR2 YYNGEE. The CDR3 extends over 16 amino acids. Trimming removed 3 bases from V and 2 bases from J; junction bases left unmatched: 11. The CDR3: CASSGRLGTDPYEQYF. The DNA of the CDR3 is TGTGCCAGCAGCGGCCGCCTAGGGACAGACCCCTACGAGCAGTACTTC. The full variable domain, in which reference TRBV9 and TRBJ2-7 provide the parts outside the CDR3, is DSGVTQTPKHLITATGQRVTLRCSPRSGDLSVYWYQQSLDQGLQFLIQYYNGEERAKGNILERFSAQQFPDLHSELNLSSLELGDSALYFCASSGRLGTDPYEQYFGPGTRLTVT.

The chain recombines TRBV27 with TRBJ1-1; D unclear. The CDR3 runs to 13 residues. Germline CDR1 and CDR2: MNHEY and SMNVEV (reference sequence). Trimming took off 3 bases at V and 6 bases at J, with 11 bases between the two ends. CDR3 region: CASSFGVGAEAFF. CDR3 DNA: TGTGCCAGCAGTTTTGGAGTAGGCGCTGAAGCTTTCTTT.

CDR3 in DNA: TGCGCCAGCAGCCTCGGACCCTTGGGCTCTGGAAACACCATATATTTT. Amino acid sequence: CASSLGPLGSGNTIYF. The rearrangement links TRBV5-1 to TRBJ1-3; D call uncertain. This CDR3 has 16 residues. CDR1 and CDR2 (germline): SGHRS, YFSETQ. Deletions cut 4 bases from V and 0 bases from J, with 14 bases between.

This clone has a single count. The rearrangement joins TRBV7-3 to TRBJ2-2; D gene unclear. The CDR3 runs 16 residues. V was shortened by 2 bases and J by 2 bases, with 12 bases between the two germline ends. CDR1 and CDR2 (germline): SGHTA, FQGTGA. In DNA form, the CDR3 reads TGTGCCAGCAGCTTACGGGCTCAGGAAAACACCGGGGAGCTGTTTTTT. Protein sequence: CASSLRAQENTGELFF.